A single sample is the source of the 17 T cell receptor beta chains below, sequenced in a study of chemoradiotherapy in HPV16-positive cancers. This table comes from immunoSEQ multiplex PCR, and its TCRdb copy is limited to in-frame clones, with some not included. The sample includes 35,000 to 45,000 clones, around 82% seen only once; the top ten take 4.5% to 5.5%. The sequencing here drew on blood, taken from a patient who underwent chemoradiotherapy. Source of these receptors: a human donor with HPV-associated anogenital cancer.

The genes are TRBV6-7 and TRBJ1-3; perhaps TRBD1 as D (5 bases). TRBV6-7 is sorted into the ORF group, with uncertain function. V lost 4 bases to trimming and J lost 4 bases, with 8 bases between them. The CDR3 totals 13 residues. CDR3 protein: CASSFGGGNTIYF. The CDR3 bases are TGTGCCAGCAGTTTCGGGGGGGGAAACACCATATATTTT.

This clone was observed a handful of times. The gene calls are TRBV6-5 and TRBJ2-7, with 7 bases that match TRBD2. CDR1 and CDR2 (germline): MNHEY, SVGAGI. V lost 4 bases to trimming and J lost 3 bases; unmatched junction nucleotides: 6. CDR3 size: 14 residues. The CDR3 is CASSLAGERYEQYF. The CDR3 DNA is TGTGCCAGCAGTTTGGCGGGGGAGCGCTACGAGCAGTACTTC.

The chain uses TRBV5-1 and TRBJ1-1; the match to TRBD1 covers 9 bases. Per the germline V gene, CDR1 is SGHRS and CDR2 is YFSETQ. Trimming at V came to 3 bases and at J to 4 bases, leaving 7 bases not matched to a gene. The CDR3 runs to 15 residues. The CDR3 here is CASSSGTGIGTEAFF. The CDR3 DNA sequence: TGCGCCAGCAGCTCCGGGACAGGGATCGGCACTGAAGCTTTCTTT.

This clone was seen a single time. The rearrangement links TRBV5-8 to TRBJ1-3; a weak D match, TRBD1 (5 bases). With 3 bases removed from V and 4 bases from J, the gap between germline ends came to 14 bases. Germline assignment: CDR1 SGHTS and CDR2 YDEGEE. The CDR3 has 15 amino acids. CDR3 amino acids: CASSWGWGTGNTIYF. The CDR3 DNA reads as TGTGCCAGCAGCTGGGGCTGGGGGACCGGAAACACCATATATTTT.

The CDR3 here is CASSRAGLQETQYF. The CDR3 nucleotides read TGTGCCAGCAGCCGAGCGGGGCTTCAAGAGACCCAGTACTTC. J is TRBJ2-5 and V is TRBV5-6; 7 bases map to TRBD2. Germline V gene sequence: CDR1 SGHDT, CDR2 YYEEEE. V lost 4 bases, J lost 2 bases, and 5 bases stayed unmatched. The CDR3 contains 14 residues.

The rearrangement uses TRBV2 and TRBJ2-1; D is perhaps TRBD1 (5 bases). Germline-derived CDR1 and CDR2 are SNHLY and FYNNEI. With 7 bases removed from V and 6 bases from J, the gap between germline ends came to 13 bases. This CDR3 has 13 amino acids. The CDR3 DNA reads TGTGCCAGCAACATCGACAGTACCAATGAGCAGTTCTTC. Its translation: CASNIDSTNEQFF.

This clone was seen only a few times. The CDR3 DNA reads as TGTGCCAGCAGCATCAGTCGACAGGGAACAGCGGGAAACACCATATATTTT. Translated: CASSISRQGTAGNTIYF. This chain links TRBV7-9 with TRBJ1-3; TRBD1 aligns across 7 bases. The V and J ends lost 5 bases and 4 bases, in that order; junction bases with no gene match: 14. Per germline, CDR1 SEHNR and CDR2 FQNEAQ (reference sequence). The CDR3 sequence is 17 residues long.

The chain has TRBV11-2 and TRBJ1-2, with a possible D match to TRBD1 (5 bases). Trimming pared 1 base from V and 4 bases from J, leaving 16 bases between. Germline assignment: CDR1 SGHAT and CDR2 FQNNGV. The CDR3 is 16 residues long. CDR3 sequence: CASSLAPGLLVYGYTF. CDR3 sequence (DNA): TGTGCCAGCAGCTTAGCACCGGGACTACTTGTCTATGGCTACACCTTC.

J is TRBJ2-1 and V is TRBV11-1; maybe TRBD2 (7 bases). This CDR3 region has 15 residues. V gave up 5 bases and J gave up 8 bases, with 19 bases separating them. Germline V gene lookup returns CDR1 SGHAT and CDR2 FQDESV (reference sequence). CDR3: CASSQVRGGGHEQFF. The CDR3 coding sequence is TGTGCCAGCAGCCAGGTCCGGGGCGGGGGCCATGAGCAGTTCTTC. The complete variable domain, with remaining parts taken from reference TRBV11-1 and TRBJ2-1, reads EAEVAQSPRYKITEKSQAVAFWCDPISGHATLYWYRQILGQGPELLVQFQDESVVDDSQLPKDRFSAERLKGVDSTLKIQPAELGDSAMYLCASSQVRGGGHEQFFGPGTRLTVL.

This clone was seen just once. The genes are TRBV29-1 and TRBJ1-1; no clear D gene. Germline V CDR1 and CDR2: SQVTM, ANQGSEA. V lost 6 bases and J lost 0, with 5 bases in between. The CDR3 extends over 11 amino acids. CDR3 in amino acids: CSVEMNTEAFF. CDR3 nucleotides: TGCAGCGTGGAAATGAACACTGAAGCTTTCTTT.

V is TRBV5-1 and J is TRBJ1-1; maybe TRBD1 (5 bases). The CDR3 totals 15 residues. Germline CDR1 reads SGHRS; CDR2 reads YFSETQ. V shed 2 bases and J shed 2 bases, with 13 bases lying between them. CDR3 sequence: CASSFRDQGNTEAFF. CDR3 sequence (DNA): TGCGCCAGCAGCTTCAGGGATCAGGGAAACACTGAAGCTTTCTTT.

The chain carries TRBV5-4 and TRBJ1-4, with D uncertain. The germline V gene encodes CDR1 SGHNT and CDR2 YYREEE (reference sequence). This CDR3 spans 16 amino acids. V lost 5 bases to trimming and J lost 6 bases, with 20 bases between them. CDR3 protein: CASSPTPTAIDEKLFF. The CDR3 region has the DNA TGTGCCAGCAGTCCAACCCCCACAGCCATCGATGAAAAACTGTTTTTT.

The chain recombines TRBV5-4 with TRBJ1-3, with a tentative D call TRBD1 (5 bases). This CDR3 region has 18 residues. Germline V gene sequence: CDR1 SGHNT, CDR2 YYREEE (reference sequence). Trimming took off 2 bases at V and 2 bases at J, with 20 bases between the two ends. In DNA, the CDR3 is TGTGCCAGCAGCTTTCGGCAGGGTGCCTGGGGGACTGGAAACACCATATATTTT. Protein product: CASSFRQGAWGTGNTIYF.

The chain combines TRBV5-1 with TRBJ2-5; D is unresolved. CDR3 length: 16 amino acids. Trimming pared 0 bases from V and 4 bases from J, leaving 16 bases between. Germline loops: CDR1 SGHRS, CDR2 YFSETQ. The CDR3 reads CASSLAPSVSGETQYF. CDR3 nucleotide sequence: TGCGCCAGCAGCTTGGCTCCCTCGGTATCGGGAGAGACCCAGTACTTC. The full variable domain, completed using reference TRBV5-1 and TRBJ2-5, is KAGVTQTPRYLIKTRGQQVTLSCSPISGHRSVSWYQQTPGQGLQFLFEYFSETQRNKGNFPGRFSGRQFSNSRSEMNVSTLELGDSALYLCASSLAPSVSGETQYFGPGTRLLVL.

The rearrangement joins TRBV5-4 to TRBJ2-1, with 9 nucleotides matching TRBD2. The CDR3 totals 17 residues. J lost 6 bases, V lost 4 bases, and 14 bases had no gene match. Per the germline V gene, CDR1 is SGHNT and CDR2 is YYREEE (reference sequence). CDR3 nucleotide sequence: TGTGCCAGCAGCCCCACCCCACTAGCGGGCCAATCCAATGAGCAGTTCTTC. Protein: CASSPTPLAGQSNEQFF.

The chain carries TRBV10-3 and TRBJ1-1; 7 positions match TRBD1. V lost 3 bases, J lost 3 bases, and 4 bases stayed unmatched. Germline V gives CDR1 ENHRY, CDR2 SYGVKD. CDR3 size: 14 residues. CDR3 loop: CAISEKGADTEAFF. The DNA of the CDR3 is TGTGCCATCAGTGAAAAGGGGGCTGACACTGAAGCTTTCTTT.

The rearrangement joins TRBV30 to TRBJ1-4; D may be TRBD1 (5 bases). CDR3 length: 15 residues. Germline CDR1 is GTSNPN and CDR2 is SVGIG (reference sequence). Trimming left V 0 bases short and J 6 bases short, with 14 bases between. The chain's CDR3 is CAWSVGAATHEKLFF. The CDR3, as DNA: TGTGCCTGGAGTGTAGGGGCCGCGACCCATGAAAAACTGTTTTTT.